This TCR beta chain was observed in a study of CD4 T cells in relation to SARS-CoV-2 and coronaviruses. Unexposed donor CD4+ T cells date from 2011-2018, before the COVID-19 pandemic. The cells were cultured for 10 days before CD4+ T cells were isolated. Sequencing was performed with immunoSEQ multiplex PCR; in TCRdb, only in-frame clones are kept and a portion is missing. The table has approximately 20,000 clones, approximately 75% seen once. Concerning this clone itself: The antigen remains undetermined.

V lost 4 bases to trimming and J lost 4 bases; unmatched junction nucleotides: 9. The CDR3 is 16 amino acids. CDR1 KGHDR and CDR2 SFDVKD come from the germline V gene. This chain joins TRBV24-1 and TRBJ2-3; 8 nucleotides align to TRBD1. The specimen was CD4+ T cells from PBMCs, cultured in vitro. This receptor was obtained from a human donor in good health. Here the CDR3 reads CATSDSLAGGPDTQYF. CDR3 DNA: TGTGCCACCAGTGACTCACTTGCAGGGGGCCCAGATACGCAGTATTTT.